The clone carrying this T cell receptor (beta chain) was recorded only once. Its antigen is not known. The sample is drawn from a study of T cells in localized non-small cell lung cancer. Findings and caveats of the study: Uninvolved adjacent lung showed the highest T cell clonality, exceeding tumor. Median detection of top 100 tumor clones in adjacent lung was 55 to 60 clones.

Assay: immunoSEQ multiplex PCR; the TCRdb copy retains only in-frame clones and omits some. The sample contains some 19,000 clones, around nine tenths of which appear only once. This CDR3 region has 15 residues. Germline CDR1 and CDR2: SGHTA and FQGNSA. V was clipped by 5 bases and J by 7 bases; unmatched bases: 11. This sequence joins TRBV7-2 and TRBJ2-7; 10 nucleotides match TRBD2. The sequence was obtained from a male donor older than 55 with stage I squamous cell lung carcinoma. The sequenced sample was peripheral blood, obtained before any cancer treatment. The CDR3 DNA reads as TGTGCCAGCAGCCTCCGACTAGCGGGCCATGGGGAGCAGTACTTC. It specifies CASSLRLAGHGEQYF.